These 7 T cell receptor beta chains were all obtained from the same sample, sequenced in a study of cytomegalovirus exposure and HLA in healthy donors. PCR was performed using 60 Vbeta and 13 Jbeta primers. Generated by immunoSEQ multiplex PCR, the TCRdb table keeps only in-frame clones and is missing some. The table lists over 75,000 clones, roughly four fifths of them singletons, with roughly 3.4% in the top ten. The specimen sequenced was PBMCs. These TCRs come from a man aged 25-45 years in good health and CMV-seropositive.

This clone occurred a few times. The chain links TRBV4-1 to TRBJ1-5; D is ambiguous. Trimming removed 0 bases from V and 7 bases from J, with 10 bases in between. CDR1 and CDR2 from the germline V gene are MGHRA and YSYEKL. The CDR3 is 14 amino acids. CDR3 DNA sequence: TGCGCCAGCAGCCAAGATCCTTACGGGCAGCCCCAGCATTTT. Protein sequence: CASSQDPYGQPQHF.

This clone appeared once. The chain couples TRBV27 to TRBJ2-1, with 12 bases that match TRBD2. V gave up 4 bases and J gave up 6 bases; unmatched junction bases: 4. CDR1 is MNHEY and CDR2 is SMNVEV in the germline V gene (reference sequence). CDR3 size: 15 residues. CDR3 region: CASSSRLAGVNEQFF. CDR3 sequence (DNA): TGTGCCAGCAGTTCTCGACTAGCGGGAGTCAATGAGCAGTTCTTC.

The V and J genes are TRBV18 and TRBJ2-7; perhaps TRBD1 as D (6 bases). Trimming removed 1 base from V and 4 bases from J, with 8 bases in between. Looked up from germline, CDR1 is KGHSH and CDR2 is LQKENI. The length of the CDR3 is 13 residues. The DNA for the CDR3 is TGTGCCAGCTCACCACAACAGGGTTACGAGCAGTACTTC. It codes for CASSPQQGYEQYF.

The chain has TRBV6-5 and TRBJ2-7; perhaps TRBD1 as D (6 bases). V was cut by 2 bases and J by 6 bases, with 20 bases left in between. This CDR3 comprises 16 residues. The V gene's germline CDR1 is MNHEY and CDR2 SVGAGI. CDR3 DNA: TGTGCCAGCAGTTACACTCGATGGAACCAACAGGGCGAGCAGTACTTC. Its translation: CASSYTRWNQQGEQYF.

This sequence joins TRBV28 and TRBJ1-2, with D uncertain. The CDR3 loop spans 15 amino acids. The germline CDR1 and CDR2 sequences are MDHEN and SYDVKM. V shed 3 bases and J shed 2 bases, with 13 bases lying between them. CDR3 in amino acids: CASSFPPRGNYGYTF. The CDR3 DNA reads as TGTGCCAGCAGTTTTCCCCCCCGGGGAAACTATGGCTACACCTTC.

The V gene is TRBV29-1, the J gene TRBJ2-7; 7 nucleotides agree with TRBD1. This CDR3 region has 13 residues. Unmatched junction bases numbered 12, after V lost 7 bases and J lost 6 bases. Germline lookup yields CDR1 SQVTM and CDR2 ANQGSEA. The CDR3 is CSARDSTGIEQYF. The CDR3 DNA follows: TGCAGCGCCCGCGATTCGACAGGGATCGAGCAGTACTTC.

The chain carries TRBV6-5 and TRBJ2-7; 8 bases are shared with TRBD1. CDR3 size: 15 residues. V lost 4 bases to trimming and J lost 0 bases; unmatched junction nucleotides: 5. Germline CDR1 and CDR2: MNHEY and SVGAGI. The CDR3 nucleotides are TGTGCCAGCAGTTTAGGACAGGGTCTCTCCTACGAGCAGTACTTC. Amino acids: CASSLGQGLSYEQYF.